This is a list of T cell receptor beta chains from one sample in a study of control samples from healthy donors and cancer patients. Clones were read by immunoSEQ multiplex PCR, and TCRdb kept only the in-frame ones, dropping some. The sample shows about 100,000 clones, approximately 80% of them seen only once. Sample: blood. These receptors originate from a man aged 25 to 45 in good health. Each CDR3 is given with its conserved first and last residue. Each record gives: D gene, clone size, J gene, V gene, CDR3 DNA, CDR3 protein. A D gene is named only where the DNA matches it firmly. The size of a clone is reported for some rows only, either as once, few or many, or as a class for expanded clones.

d_gene: TRBD1; abundance: few; j_gene: TRBJ1-4; v_gene: TRBV28; CDR3nt: TGTGCCAGCATCGACAGGGGGATGGGTGAAAAACTGTTTTTT; CDR3aa: CASIDRGMGEKLFF
d_gene: TRBD1; abundance: -; j_gene: TRBJ1-2; v_gene: TRBV18; CDR3nt: TGTGCCAGCTCACCACCCGGGACAGGGACAATCGGTGGCTACACCTTC; CDR3aa: CASSPPGTGTIGGYTF
d_gene: -; abundance: -; j_gene: TRBJ2-1; v_gene: TRBV5-4; CDR3nt: TGTGCCAGCAGCAGTCGACAGACTAACAATGAGCAGTTCTTC; CDR3aa: CASSSRQTNNEQFF
d_gene: -; abundance: few; j_gene: TRBJ1-1; v_gene: TRBV5-6; CDR3nt: TGTGCCAGCAGCTCGACGGTGGGGACTGAAGCTTTCTTT; CDR3aa: CASSSTVGTEAFF
d_gene: TRBD1; abundance: -; j_gene: TRBJ1-3; v_gene: TRBV3-1/TRBV3-2; CDR3nt: TGTGCCAGCAGCCTGGACAGGGCACGAAACACCATATATTTT; CDR3aa: CASSLDRARNTIYF
d_gene: -; abundance: -; j_gene: TRBJ1-2; v_gene: TRBV3-1/TRBV3-2; CDR3nt: TGTGCCAGCAGCCAAGACGGGTTGGGCTACACCTTC; CDR3aa: CASSQDGLGYTF
d_gene: -; abundance: once; j_gene: TRBJ2-7; v_gene: TRBV5-6; CDR3nt: TGTGCCAGCAGGAGGGACGGCTACGAGCAGTACTTC; CDR3aa: CASRRDGYEQYF
d_gene: -; abundance: -; j_gene: TRBJ1-6; v_gene: TRBV6-6; CDR3nt: TGTGCCAGCATAGAGGGCCCTTATAATTCACCCCTCCACTTT; CDR3aa: CASIEGPYNSPLHF
d_gene: -; abundance: -; j_gene: TRBJ2-7; v_gene: TRBV10-1; CDR3nt: TGCGCCAGCAGTGAATACGGACAAGCCTACGAGCAGTACTTC; CDR3aa: CASSEYGQAYEQYF
d_gene: TRBD1; abundance: -; j_gene: TRBJ2-3; v_gene: TRBV9; CDR3nt: TGTGCCAGCAGCGCCCGGGACAGTCACACAGATACGCAGTATTTT; CDR3aa: CASSARDSHTDTQYF
d_gene: -; abundance: many; j_gene: TRBJ1-4; v_gene: TRBV19; CDR3nt: TGTGCCAGTAGGACCCGGGGGGGGCCATCTAATGAAAAACTGTTTTTT; CDR3aa: CASRTRGGPSNEKLFF
d_gene: TRBD2; abundance: few; j_gene: TRBJ2-5; v_gene: TRBV5-5; CDR3nt: TGTGCCAGCAGCTTGGGACTAGCTAGGGAGACCCAGTACTTC; CDR3aa: CASSLGLARETQYF
d_gene: -; abundance: -; j_gene: TRBJ2-7; v_gene: TRBV21-1; CDR3nt: TGTGCCAGCAGCAAAGCGCTAGGCGGGACCTACGAGCAGTACTTC; CDR3aa: CASSKALGGTYEQYF
d_gene: -; abundance: -; j_gene: TRBJ1-5; v_gene: TRBV24-1; CDR3nt: TGTGCCACCAGTGATTCGTTGGGCGCGGGACAGCCCCAGCATTTT; CDR3aa: CATSDSLGAGQPQHF
d_gene: -; abundance: -; j_gene: TRBJ2-3; v_gene: TRBV10-1; CDR3nt: TGCGCCAGCAGTGACGAGGGCTCCACAGATACGCAGTATTTT; CDR3aa: CASSDEGSTDTQYF
d_gene: -; abundance: -; j_gene: TRBJ2-2; v_gene: TRBV6-5; CDR3nt: TGTGCCAGCAGTTTGGGAAGGCGGACCGGGGAGCTGTTTTTT; CDR3aa: CASSLGRRTGELFF
d_gene: TRBD1; abundance: -; j_gene: TRBJ1-6; v_gene: TRBV4-2; CDR3nt: TGTGCCAGCAGCCGAAGACAGGGCGTTTATAATTCACCCCTCCACTTT; CDR3aa: CASSRRQGVYNSPLHF
d_gene: -; abundance: -; j_gene: TRBJ2-7; v_gene: TRBV5-1; CDR3nt: TGCGCCAGCAGCTTGGTCGGGGGAAGCTACGAGCAGTACTTC; CDR3aa: CASSLVGGSYEQYF
d_gene: TRBD1; abundance: -; j_gene: TRBJ2-6; v_gene: TRBV13; CDR3nt: TGTGCCAGCAGCCCCGGGACAGGGGCGGCTGGGGCCAACGTCCTGACTTTC; CDR3aa: CASSPGTGAAGANVLTF
d_gene: -; abundance: -; j_gene: TRBJ1-6; v_gene: TRBV27; CDR3nt: TGTGCCAGCAGTTCGAAAAACTCCTATAATTCACCCCTCCACTTT; CDR3aa: CASSSKNSYNSPLHF
d_gene: -; abundance: -; j_gene: TRBJ1-4; v_gene: TRBV27; CDR3nt: TGTGCCAGCAGTCTAGCCGGGACCGTATACGAAAAACTGTTTTTT; CDR3aa: CASSLAGTVYEKLFF
d_gene: -; abundance: -; j_gene: TRBJ1-2; v_gene: TRBV29-1; CDR3nt: TGCAGCGTTGAACAGGGGAACTACACCTTC; CDR3aa: CSVEQGNYTF
d_gene: -; abundance: -; j_gene: TRBJ2-3; v_gene: TRBV7-6; CDR3nt: TGTGCCAGCAGCTACTCTAGTGGCGGCACAGATACGCAGTATTTT; CDR3aa: CASSYSSGGTDTQYF
d_gene: -; abundance: -; j_gene: TRBJ1-2; v_gene: TRBV7-9; CDR3nt: TGTGCCAGCAGCCCCAATTCACGGGGGGCGGTTGGCTACACCTTC; CDR3aa: CASSPNSRGAVGYTF
d_gene: TRBD2; abundance: -; j_gene: TRBJ2-2; v_gene: TRBV7-3; CDR3nt: TGTGCCAGCAGCTTGGGACTAGCGGGGTCAAACACCGGGGAGCTGTTTTTT; CDR3aa: CASSLGLAGSNTGELFF
d_gene: -; abundance: -; j_gene: TRBJ1-1; v_gene: TRBV9; CDR3nt: TGTGCCAGCAGCCCGGAGGGGGATTTGACTGAAGCTTTCTTT; CDR3aa: CASSPEGDLTEAFF
d_gene: -; abundance: -; j_gene: TRBJ2-3; v_gene: TRBV19; CDR3nt: TGTGCCAGTAGTGTAGTTTTCGGGGGTAGCACAGATACGCAGTATTTT; CDR3aa: CASSVVFGGSTDTQYF
d_gene: -; abundance: -; j_gene: TRBJ1-2; v_gene: TRBV10-3; CDR3nt: TGTGCCATCCGGGGTGATAATTGGAACTATGGCTACACCTTC; CDR3aa: CAIRGDNWNYGYTF
d_gene: -; abundance: -; j_gene: TRBJ2-7; v_gene: TRBV27; CDR3nt: TGTGCCAGCAGTTTATCGCGGCAGGGCCTATCCTACGAGCAGTACTTC; CDR3aa: CASSLSRQGLSYEQYF
d_gene: -; abundance: -; j_gene: TRBJ2-1; v_gene: TRBV7-9; CDR3nt: TGTGCCAGCAGCTTATGGACCGGGACTTCAGTATACAATGAGCAGTTCTTC; CDR3aa: CASSLWTGTSVYNEQFF
d_gene: -; abundance: -; j_gene: TRBJ2-3; v_gene: TRBV18; CDR3nt: TGTGCCAGCTCCCAAGACACGGTTAGTACAAGCACAGATACGCAGTATTTT; CDR3aa: CASSQDTVSTSTDTQYF
d_gene: -; abundance: -; j_gene: TRBJ1-1; v_gene: TRBV6-1; CDR3nt: TGTGCCAGCAGTGATCAGGGGCCGCAGGAAGCTTTCTTT; CDR3aa: CASSDQGPQEAFF
d_gene: -; abundance: -; j_gene: TRBJ1-2; v_gene: TRBV5-6; CDR3nt: TGTGCCAGCAGCTTGGCCCAAGCCTATGGCTACACCTTC; CDR3aa: CASSLAQAYGYTF
d_gene: -; abundance: -; j_gene: TRBJ1-1; v_gene: TRBV5-1; CDR3nt: TGCGCCAGCAGCTGGGGGGCTGAAGCTTTCTTT; CDR3aa: CASSWGAEAFF
d_gene: -; abundance: once; j_gene: TRBJ1-2; v_gene: TRBV5-3; CDR3nt: TGTGCCAGAAGCCCGAATGGGAGCGGGAAGTTCGATGGCTACACCTTC; CDR3aa: CARSPNGSGKFDGYTF
d_gene: -; abundance: -; j_gene: TRBJ2-3; v_gene: TRBV12-3/TRBV12-4; CDR3nt: TGTGCCAGCAGCTCAACCCGCACAGATACGCAGTATTTT; CDR3aa: CASSSTRTDTQYF
d_gene: TRBD1; abundance: -; j_gene: TRBJ1-6; v_gene: TRBV14; CDR3nt: TGTGCCAGCAGGGGGACAGGAAGCTCCTATAATTCACCCCTCCACTTT; CDR3aa: CASRGTGSSYNSPLHF
d_gene: TRBD1; abundance: -; j_gene: TRBJ1-6; v_gene: TRBV6-5; CDR3nt: TGTGCCGGAAGACAGGGCAGCTCCTATAATTCACCCCTCCACTTT; CDR3aa: CAGRQGSSYNSPLHF
d_gene: -; abundance: -; j_gene: TRBJ2-1; v_gene: TRBV25-1; CDR3nt: TGTGCCAGCAGTGGCGGGGAGTCTCGAGGTTGGAATGAGCAGTTCTTC; CDR3aa: CASSGGESRGWNEQFF